A single sample is the source of the 32 T cell receptor beta chains below, sequenced in a study of cytomegalovirus exposure and HLA in healthy donors. Primers included in the PCR were 60 Vbeta and 13 Jbeta primers. Sequencing used immunoSEQ multiplex PCR; TCRdb keeps in-frame clones, though not all of them. This table has about 130,000 clones, over 75% appearing once. Sequencing was done on a sample of PBMCs. The source of these receptors is a man aged 25-45 years in good health and CMV-seronegative.

The rearrangement links TRBV19 to TRBJ2-2, with D possibly being TRBD1 (5 bases). Germline V lookup: CDR1 LNHDA, CDR2 SQIVND (reference sequence). The length of the CDR3 is 13 residues. Trimming stripped 5 bases from V and 6 bases from J, with 10 bases between. CDR3 nucleotides: TGTGCCAGTAGTGACAGAGTCGCCGGGGAGCTGTTTTTT. Its translation: CASSDRVAGELFF.

This rearrangement joins TRBV7-2 to TRBJ1-2, with 9 positions matching TRBD1. Germline V gene lookup returns CDR1 SGHTA and CDR2 FQGNSA. With 5 bases clipped from V and 6 bases from J, the junction kept 16 bases outside the gene matches. The CDR3 covers 17 residues. Written as DNA, the CDR3 is TGTGCCAGCAGCCACGACAGGGGGACCGGATCAATTGATGGCTACACCTTC. Translation: CASSHDRGTGSIDGYTF.

This clone has just a few counts. Here the CDR3 reads CASSRDRGYYGYTF. In nucleotides, the CDR3 is TGTGCCAGCTCCCGGGACAGAGGATACTATGGCTACACCTTC. This chain uses TRBV18 with TRBJ1-2; 7 bases map to TRBD1. The V and J ends lost 6 bases and 3 bases, in that order; junction bases with no gene match: 7. CDR1 is KGHSH, CDR2 LQKENI, per germline. CDR3 length: 14 amino acids. Looking up the rest from reference TRBV18 and TRBJ1-2 gives the full variable domain: NAGVMQNPRHLVRRRGQEARLRCSPMKGHSHVYWYRQLPEEGLKFMVYLQKENIIDESGMPKERFSAEFPKEGPSILRIQQVVRGDSAAYFCASSRDRGYYGYTFGSGTRLTVV.

As for this clone: Other DNA sequences within the sample encode an identical CDR3. The J gene is TRBJ2-7, the V gene TRBV4-3; 9 nucleotides match TRBD1. Germline V gene data show CDR1 as LGHNA and CDR2 as YSLEER. This CDR3 contains 15 residues. Germline trimming cut 3 bases from V and 0 bases from J; bases unmatched to any gene: 3. Here the CDR3 reads CASSQDRGGSYEQYF. CDR3 bases: TGCGCCAGCAGCCAGGACAGGGGCGGCTCCTACGAGCAGTACTTC.

This clone occurred once. The chain links TRBV28 to TRBJ1-5, with 10 bases matching TRBD1. The CDR3 is 16 residues long. CDR1 MDHEN and CDR2 SYDVKM come from the germline V gene. J gave up 4 bases and V 5 bases, and 8 bases lay outside the gene matches. DNA for the CDR3: TGTGCCAGCAGTCCGTCGGGACAGGGGACGAATCAGCCCCAGCATTTT. Its protein is CASSPSGQGTNQPQHF.

The chain recombines TRBV27 with TRBJ2-5, with D possibly matching TRBD1 (5 bases). The CDR3 is 14 residues long. Germline assignment: CDR1 MNHEY and CDR2 SMNVEV (reference sequence). Trimming pared 1 base from V and 5 bases from J, leaving 11 bases between. CDR3: CASSLLQAAETQYF. Written as DNA, the CDR3 is TGTGCCAGCAGTTTATTACAGGCGGCCGAGACCCAGTACTTC.

This chain connects TRBV27 to TRBJ1-5; D gene unclear. This CDR3 has 14 residues. Trimming removed 2 bases from V and 6 bases from J, with 11 bases in between. Germline CDR1 and CDR2: MNHEY and SMNVEV (reference sequence). This CDR3 is CASSLNGRSQPQHF. Written as DNA, the CDR3 is TGTGCCAGCAGTTTAAATGGAAGGAGTCAGCCCCAGCATTTT.

This chain connects TRBV5-4 to TRBJ2-3; unclear D gene. The V and J ends lost 4 bases and 0 bases respectively, with 6 bases between them. The CDR3 extends over 13 amino acids. Germline V gene sequence: CDR1 SGHNT, CDR2 YYREEE (reference sequence). This chain's CDR3 is CASSVQSTDTQYF. CDR3 nucleotides: TGTGCCAGCAGCGTACAGAGCACAGATACGCAGTATTTT.

This clone came up once. V and J are TRBV29-1 and TRBJ1-1, with TRBD1 matching over 8 bases. The CDR3 has 12 residues. The germline CDR1 and CDR2 sequences are SQVTM and ANQGSEA. With 7 bases clipped from V and 6 bases from J, the junction kept 7 bases outside the gene matches. In nucleotides, the CDR3 is TGCAGCGGCATGACAGGGGACGCTGAAGCTTTCTTT. It specifies CSGMTGDAEAFF.

This clone was counted once. The V gene is TRBV6-5, the J gene TRBJ2-7; 9 bases fit TRBD2. This CDR3 spans 15 amino acids. V dropped 8 bases and J dropped 0; count of bases not matched to a gene: 8. CDR1 and CDR2 from the germline V gene are MNHEY and SVGAGI. CDR3 sequence: CASGLAGVSSYEQYF. The CDR3 region has the DNA TGTGCCAGCGGCTTAGCGGGAGTCAGCTCCTACGAGCAGTACTTC.

The genes are TRBV7-2 and TRBJ1-2; maybe TRBD1 (5 bases). The V end was cut by 5 bases, the J end by 0 bases, with 7 bases between. This CDR3 is 13 amino acids long. The germline CDR1 and CDR2 sequences are SGHTA and FQGNSA. The CDR3 DNA sequence: TGTGCCAGCAGCAGGGACTCTAACTATGGCTACACCTTC. Translated, it gives CASSRDSNYGYTF.

J is TRBJ1-5 and V is TRBV7-8, with D perhaps matching TRBD1 (5 bases). The CDR3 length is 14 residues. V shed 6 bases and J shed 0 bases, with 9 bases lying between them. The germline gives CDR1 SGHVS, CDR2 FQNEAQ. Here the CDR3 reads CASSDRFSNQPQHF. The DNA for the CDR3 is TGTGCCAGCAGTGACAGATTTAGCAATCAGCCCCAGCATTTT.

Points on this clone: At one end, the junction sequence differs from germline, possibly due to a read error. The chain is built from TRBV7-7 and TRBJ2-1; TRBD2 matches at 14 bases. The length of the CDR3 is 15 residues. Germline lookup yields CDR1 SSHAT and CDR2 FNYEAQ (reference sequence). This CDR3 reads CASSPGLAGELEQFF. CDR3 in DNA: TGTGCTAGCAGCCCGGGACTAGCGGGAGAGCTTGAGCAGTTCTTC.

This clone has a single count. The rearrangement uses TRBV19 and TRBJ2-5; 8 nucleotides match TRBD2. The CDR3 spans 16 residues. V lost 3 bases to trimming and J lost 1 base; unmatched junction nucleotides: 7. Germline CDR1 is LNHDA and CDR2 is SQIVND (reference sequence). CDR3 in DNA: TGTGCCAGTAGTATCGGAGCGGGGGCGATCCAAGAGACCCAGTACTTC. Its translation: CASSIGAGAIQETQYF.

The genes are TRBV7-8 and TRBJ2-5; D uncertain. This CDR3 has 14 residues. Germline V lookup: CDR1 SGHVS, CDR2 FQNEAQ. V lost 5 bases, J lost 4 bases, and 14 bases lay in between. The CDR3 nucleotides are TGTGCCAGCAGCGGTACGGCGGCGACAGAGACCCAGTACTTC. Protein: CASSGTAATETQYF.

The table lists this clone with a count of one. The V call is TRBV19, the J call TRBJ2-2, with D perhaps matching TRBD2 (5 bases). The germline CDR1 and CDR2 sequences are LNHDA and SQIVND (reference sequence). V lost 5 bases and J 4 bases, leaving 8 bases between the germline ends. The CDR3 runs 13 residues. CDR3 region: CASSLGSTGELFF. CDR3 nucleotide sequence: TGTGCCAGTAGTTTAGGGAGCACCGGGGAGCTGTTTTTT.

The rearrangement joins TRBV6-6 to TRBJ1-4; the match to TRBD1 covers 9 bases. The CDR3 runs 16 residues. Germline V gene data show CDR1 as MNHNY and CDR2 as SVGAGI (reference sequence). V gave up 5 bases and J gave up 7 bases; unmatched junction bases: 11. The DNA of the CDR3 is TGTGCCAGCAGTCAATCTTCCGGGACAGGGTTTGAAAAACTGTTTTTT. Translated: CASSQSSGTGFEKLFF.

The chain joins TRBV5-1 to TRBJ2-5; weak D call: TRBD1 (5 bases). Trimming took off 3 bases at V and 4 bases at J, with 16 bases between the two ends. Germline lookup yields CDR1 SGHRS and CDR2 YFSETQ. The CDR3 contains 15 residues. The CDR3 sequence: CASSWGRTQIETQYF. In DNA form, the CDR3 reads TGCGCCAGCAGCTGGGGCCGGACCCAAATAGAGACCCAGTACTTC. Filled out from reference TRBV5-1 and TRBJ2-5, the complete variable domain reads KAGVTQTPRYLIKTRGQQVTLSCSPISGHRSVSWYQQTPGQGLQFLFEYFSETQRNKGNFPGRFSGRQFSNSRSEMNVSTLELGDSALYLCASSWGRTQIETQYFGPGTRLLVL.

The V and J genes are TRBV28 and TRBJ1-2; 11 nucleotides align to TRBD1. This CDR3 comprises 12 residues. J gave up 8 bases and V 7 bases, and 3 bases lay outside the gene matches. Germline V gene data show CDR1 as MDHEN and CDR2 as SYDVKM. In DNA, the CDR3 is TGTGCCAGCATGGACAGGGGGCAAGGCTACACCTTC. Translated, it gives CASMDRGQGYTF.

The genes are TRBV5-6 and TRBJ2-5, with 8 nucleotides matching TRBD1. The CDR3 consists of 14 residues. Losses at the gene ends were 4 bases for V and 2 bases for J; bases not matched to a gene: 4. Germline V CDR1 and CDR2: SGHDT, YYEEEE. Written as DNA, the CDR3 is TGTGCCAGCAGCACAGGGACAGGACAAGAGACCCAGTACTTC. Translation gives CASSTGTGQETQYF.

The chain couples TRBV19 to TRBJ1-5; the match to TRBD1 covers 8 bases. The CDR3 has 15 residues. Germline trimming cut 5 bases from V and 6 bases from J; bases unmatched to any gene: 9. CDR1 and CDR2 from the germline V gene are LNHDA and SQIVND (reference sequence). CDR3 DNA: TGTGCCAGTAGTCCCTGGACAGGGAGCGGTCAGCCCCAGCATTTT. Residues: CASSPWTGSGQPQHF.

For the CDR3, the DNA is TGCGCCAGCAGCTTGAACAACCAAGAGACCCAGTACTTC. This gives the protein CASSLNNQETQYF. This chain links TRBV5-1 with TRBJ2-5, with D hard to call. Trimming left V 1 base short and J 0 bases short, with 4 bases between. The CDR3 totals 13 residues. The germline V gene encodes CDR1 SGHRS and CDR2 YFSETQ.

The table lists this clone with a count of one. J is TRBJ2-2 and V is TRBV6-4; the match to TRBD2 covers 12 bases. The CDR3 totals 18 residues. V lost 4 bases and J lost 3; bases outside the gene matches: 9. Germline V gene sequence: CDR1 MRHNA, CDR2 SNTAGT. The CDR3 DNA reads as TGTGCCAGCAGTGGGAGACTAGCGGGAGCCGGTGACACCGGGGAGCTGTTTTTT. This gives the protein CASSGRLAGAGDTGELFF.

The chain employs TRBV28 and TRBJ1-2; TRBD1 might be the D (5 bases). Germline V lookup: CDR1 MDHEN, CDR2 SYDVKM. This CDR3 is 12 amino acids long. V gave up 7 bases and J gave up 6 bases, with 12 bases separating them. For the CDR3, the DNA is TGTGCCAGCATGGGGCAGATTGATGGCTACACCTTC. Its translation is CASMGQIDGYTF.

The CDR3 region is CASSANGGYTF. Written as DNA, the CDR3 is TGTGCCAGCAGTGCGAACGGTGGCTACACCTTC. The chain recombines TRBV16 with TRBJ1-2; no clear D gene. Germline V gene sequence: CDR1 KGHSY, CDR2 FQNENV. This CDR3 is 11 amino acids long. V shed 6 bases and J shed 7 bases, with 9 bases lying between them. The complete variable domain, with remaining parts taken from reference TRBV16 and TRBJ1-2, reads GEEVAQTPKHLVRGEGQKAKLYCAPIKGHSYVFWYQQVLKNEFKFLISFQNENVFDETGMPKERFSAKCLPNSPCSLEIQATKLEDSAVYFCASSANGGYTFGSGTRLTVV.

V gene TRBV7-2 combines with J gene TRBJ1-1, with unresolved D. CDR1 is SGHTA and CDR2 is FQGNSA in the germline V gene. This CDR3 is 13 amino acids long. V lost 4 bases and J 0 bases, leaving 6 bases between the germline ends. The CDR3 loop reads CASSSSMNTEAFF. CDR3 nucleotide sequence: TGTGCCAGCAGCTCAAGCATGAACACTGAAGCTTTCTTT. The variable domain in full, with the rest retrieved from reference TRBV7-2 and TRBJ1-1, is GAGVSQSPSNKVTEKGKDVELRCDPISGHTALYWYRQSLGQGLEFLIYFQGNSAPDKSGLPSDRFSAERTGGSVSTLTIQRTQQEDSAVYLCASSSSMNTEAFFGQGTRLTVV.

This chain uses TRBV14 with TRBJ2-4, with D possibly matching TRBD1 (5 bases). Germline values: CDR1 SGHDN, CDR2 FVKESK. Trimming removed 3 bases at V and 3 bases at J, with 15 bases between. The CDR3 runs to 16 residues. CDR3 region: CASSHRQGKGKNIQYF. The DNA of the CDR3 is TGTGCCAGCAGCCATAGGCAGGGAAAGGGCAAAAACATTCAGTACTTC. Combining the CDR3 with reference TRBV14 and TRBJ2-4 gives the whole variable domain EAGVTQFPSHSVIEKGQTVTLRCDPISGHDNLYWYRRVMGKEIKFLLHFVKESKQDESGMPNNRFLAERTGGTYSTLKVQPAELEDSGVYFCASSHRQGKGKNIQYFGAGTRLSVL.

The J gene is TRBJ2-5, the V gene TRBV9, with D possibly matching TRBD1 (6 bases). The CDR3 has 15 residues. Trimming cost V 4 bases and J 5 bases, with 18 bases left between them. Germline CDR1 reads SGDLS; CDR2 reads YYNGEE. The CDR3 is CASSRPQGLEETQYF. The CDR3 DNA reads TGTGCCAGCAGCCGCCCCCAGGGGCTTGAGGAGACCCAGTACTTC. Supplemented by reference TRBV9 and TRBJ2-5, the full variable domain reads DSGVTQTPKHLITATGQRVTLRCSPRSGDLSVYWYQQSLDQGLQFLIQYYNGEERAKGNILERFSAQQFPDLHSELNLSSLELGDSALYFCASSRPQGLEETQYFGPGTRLLVL.

This chain uses TRBV6-5 with TRBJ1-2; possibly TRBD1 for D (6 bases). The germline CDR1 and CDR2 sequences are MNHEY and SVGAGI. With 5 bases removed from V and 4 bases from J, the gap between germline ends came to 11 bases. The CDR3 totals 13 residues. CDR3 amino acids: CASSTGKAYGYTF. The CDR3 DNA reads as TGTGCCAGCAGTACAGGGAAGGCCTATGGCTACACCTTC.

Concerning this clone: The sample has other DNA sequences that encode this CDR3 too. The chain employs TRBV6-4 and TRBJ1-5, with D unclear. V gave up 5 bases and J gave up 4 bases, with 15 bases separating them. CDR3 length: 15 residues. Germline V gene sequence: CDR1 MRHNA, CDR2 SNTAGT. The DNA of the CDR3 is TGTGCCAGCAGTCCCCGGGGAGGGCGAAATCAGCCCCAGCATTTT. This encodes CASSPRGGRNQPQHF.

The J gene is TRBJ2-1, the V gene TRBV27, with 8 bases aligning to TRBD1. The CDR3 is 15 amino acids. CDR1 and CDR2 from the germline V gene are MNHEY and SMNVEV (reference sequence). Unmatched junction bases numbered 7, after V lost 5 bases and J lost 4 bases. CDR3 nucleotide sequence: TGTGCCAGCAGTCCCGGACAGGGATGGTACAATGAGCAGTTCTTC. Translation gives CASSPGQGWYNEQFF.

The chain joins TRBV4-1 to TRBJ1-5; D is perhaps TRBD1 (6 bases). V shed 1 base and J shed 0 bases, with 13 bases lying between them. The germline V gene encodes CDR1 MGHRA and CDR2 YSYEKL. The CDR3 covers 17 residues. CDR3 sequence reads: CASSQGQDLDSNQPQHF. CDR3 in DNA: TGCGCCAGCAGCCAAGGACAGGACTTAGATAGCAATCAGCCCCAGCATTTT.